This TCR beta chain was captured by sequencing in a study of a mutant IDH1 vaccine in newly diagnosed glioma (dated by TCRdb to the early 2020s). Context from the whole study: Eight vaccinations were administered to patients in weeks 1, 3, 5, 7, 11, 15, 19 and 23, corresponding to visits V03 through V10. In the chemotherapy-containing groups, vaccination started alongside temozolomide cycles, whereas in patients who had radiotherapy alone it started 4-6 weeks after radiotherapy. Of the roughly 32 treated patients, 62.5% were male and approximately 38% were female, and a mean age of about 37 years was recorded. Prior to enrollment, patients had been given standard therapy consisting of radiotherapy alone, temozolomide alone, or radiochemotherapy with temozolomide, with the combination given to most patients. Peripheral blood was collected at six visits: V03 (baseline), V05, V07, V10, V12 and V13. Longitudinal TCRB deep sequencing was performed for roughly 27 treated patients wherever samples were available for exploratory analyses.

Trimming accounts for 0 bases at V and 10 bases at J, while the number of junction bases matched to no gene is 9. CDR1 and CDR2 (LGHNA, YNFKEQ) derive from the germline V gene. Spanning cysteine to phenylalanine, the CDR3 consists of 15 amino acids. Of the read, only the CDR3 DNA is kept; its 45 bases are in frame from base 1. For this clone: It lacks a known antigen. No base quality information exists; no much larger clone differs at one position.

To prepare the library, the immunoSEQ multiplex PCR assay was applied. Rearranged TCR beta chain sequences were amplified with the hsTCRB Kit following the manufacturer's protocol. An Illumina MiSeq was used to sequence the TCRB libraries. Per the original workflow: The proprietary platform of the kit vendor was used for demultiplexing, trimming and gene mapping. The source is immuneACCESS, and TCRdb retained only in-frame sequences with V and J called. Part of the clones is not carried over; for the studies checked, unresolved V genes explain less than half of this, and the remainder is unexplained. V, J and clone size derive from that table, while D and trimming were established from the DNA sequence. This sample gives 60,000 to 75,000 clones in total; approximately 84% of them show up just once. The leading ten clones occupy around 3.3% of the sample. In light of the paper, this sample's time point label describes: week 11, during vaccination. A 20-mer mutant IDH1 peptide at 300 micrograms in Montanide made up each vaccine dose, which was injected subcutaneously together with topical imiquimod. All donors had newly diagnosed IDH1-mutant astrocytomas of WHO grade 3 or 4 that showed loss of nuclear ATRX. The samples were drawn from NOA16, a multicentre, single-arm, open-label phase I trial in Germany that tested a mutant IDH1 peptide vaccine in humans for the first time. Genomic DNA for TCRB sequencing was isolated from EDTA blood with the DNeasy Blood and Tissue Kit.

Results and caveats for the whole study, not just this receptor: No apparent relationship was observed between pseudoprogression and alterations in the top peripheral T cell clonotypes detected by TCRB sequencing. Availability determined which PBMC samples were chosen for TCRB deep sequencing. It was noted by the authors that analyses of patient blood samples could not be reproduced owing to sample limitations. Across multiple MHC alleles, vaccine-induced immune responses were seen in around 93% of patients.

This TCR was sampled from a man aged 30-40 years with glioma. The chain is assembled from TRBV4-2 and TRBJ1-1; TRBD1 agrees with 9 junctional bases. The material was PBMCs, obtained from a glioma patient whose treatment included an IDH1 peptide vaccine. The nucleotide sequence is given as TGTGCCAGCAGCCAAGACCCGGGACAGGGCCGGGGAGCTTTCTTT. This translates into CASSQDPGQGRGAFF.